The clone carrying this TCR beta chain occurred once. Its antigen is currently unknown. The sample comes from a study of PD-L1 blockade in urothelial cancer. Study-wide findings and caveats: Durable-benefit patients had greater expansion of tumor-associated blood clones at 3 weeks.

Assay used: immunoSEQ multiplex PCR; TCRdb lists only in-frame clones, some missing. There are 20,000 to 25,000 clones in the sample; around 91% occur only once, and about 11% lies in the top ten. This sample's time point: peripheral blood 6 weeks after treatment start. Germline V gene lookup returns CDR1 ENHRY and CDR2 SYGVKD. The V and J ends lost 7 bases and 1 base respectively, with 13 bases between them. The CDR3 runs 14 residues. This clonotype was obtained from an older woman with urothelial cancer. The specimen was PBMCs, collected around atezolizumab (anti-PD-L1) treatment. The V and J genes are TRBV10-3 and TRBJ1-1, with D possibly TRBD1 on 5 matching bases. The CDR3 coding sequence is TGTGCCATCACCGGGGGGGGTACGAACACTGAAGCTTTCTTT. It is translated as CAITGGGTNTEAFF.